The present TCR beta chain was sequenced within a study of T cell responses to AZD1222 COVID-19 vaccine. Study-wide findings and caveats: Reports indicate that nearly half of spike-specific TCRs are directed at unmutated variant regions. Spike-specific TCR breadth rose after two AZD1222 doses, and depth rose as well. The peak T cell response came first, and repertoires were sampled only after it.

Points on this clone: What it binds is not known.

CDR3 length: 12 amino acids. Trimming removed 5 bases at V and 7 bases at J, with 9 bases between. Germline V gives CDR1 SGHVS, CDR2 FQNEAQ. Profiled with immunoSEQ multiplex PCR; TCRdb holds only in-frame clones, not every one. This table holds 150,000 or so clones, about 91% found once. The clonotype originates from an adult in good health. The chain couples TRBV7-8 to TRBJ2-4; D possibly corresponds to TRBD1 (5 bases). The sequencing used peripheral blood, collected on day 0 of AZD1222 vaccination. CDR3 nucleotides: TGTGCCAGCAGCCAAAACAGGAACATTCAGTACTTC. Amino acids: CASSQNRNIQYF.